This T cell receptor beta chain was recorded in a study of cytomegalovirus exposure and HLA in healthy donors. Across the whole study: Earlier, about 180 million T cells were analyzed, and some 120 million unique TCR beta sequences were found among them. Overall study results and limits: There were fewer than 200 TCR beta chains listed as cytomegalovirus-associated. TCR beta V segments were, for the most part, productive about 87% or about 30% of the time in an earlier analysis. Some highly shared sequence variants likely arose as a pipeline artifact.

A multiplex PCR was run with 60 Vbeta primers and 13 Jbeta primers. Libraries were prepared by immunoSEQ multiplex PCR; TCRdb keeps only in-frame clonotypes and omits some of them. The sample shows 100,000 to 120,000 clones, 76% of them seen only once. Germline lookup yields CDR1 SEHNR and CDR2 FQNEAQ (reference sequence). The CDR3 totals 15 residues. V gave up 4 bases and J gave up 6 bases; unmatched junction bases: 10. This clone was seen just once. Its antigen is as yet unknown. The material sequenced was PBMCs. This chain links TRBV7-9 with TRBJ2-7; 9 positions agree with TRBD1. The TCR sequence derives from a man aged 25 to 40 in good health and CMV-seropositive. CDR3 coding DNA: TGTGCCAGCAGCTGGGTGGGACAGGGCGTTGGCGAGCAGTACTTC. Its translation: CASSWVGQGVGEQYF.